These 3 T cell receptor beta chains originate from one sample sequenced in a study of T cells in localized non-small cell lung cancer. Repertoires were generated with immunoSEQ multiplex PCR, while TCRdb's copy carries only in-frame clones and drops some. The sample lists about 28,000 clones, approximately 86% seen once, with under 7% in the top ten. The sequencing used peripheral blood, collected before any cancer treatment. These receptors were taken from a male donor aged 60 or over with stage I lung adenocarcinoma.

The chain recombines TRBV19 with TRBJ1-5, with D perhaps TRBD1 (5 bases). Trimming cost V 3 bases and J 3 bases, with 9 bases left between them. From germline, CDR1 is LNHDA and CDR2 SQIVND (reference sequence). The CDR3 spans 14 residues. CDR3 sequence: CASSIGGDNQPQHF. Written as DNA, the CDR3 is TGTGCCAGTAGTATCGGGGGGGACAATCAGCCCCAGCATTTT.

The chain couples TRBV5-1 to TRBJ1-6; 8 bases map to TRBD1. The CDR3 runs 16 residues. Germline loops: CDR1 SGHRS, CDR2 YFSETQ. Trimming cost V 0 bases and J 5 bases; bases outside gene matches: 4. Here the CDR3 reads CASSLVGQGNNSPLHF. Here the CDR3 DNA reads TGCGCCAGCAGCTTGGTAGGACAGGGAAATAATTCACCCCTCCACTTT.

This chain uses TRBV28 with TRBJ1-5; D is unclear. Trimming stripped 5 bases from V and 2 bases from J, with 13 bases between. The CDR3 runs to 15 residues. Germline CDR1 and CDR2: MDHEN and SYDVKM. DNA for the CDR3: TGTGCCAGCAGTCCGATACATGGGGGCAATCAGCCCCAGCATTTT. This encodes CASSPIHGGNQPQHF.